This T cell receptor beta chain stems from a study of blood T cell repertoires in COVID-19. Produced via immunoSEQ multiplex PCR; TCRdb's table is partial and in-frame only. The sample holds some 300,000 clones, nearly 90% seen once. The origin of this receptor is a woman aged 40-49 years with COVID-19, enrolled during active disease. What was sequenced was peripheral blood.

The CDR3 bases are TGTGCCCCCAGAAGGCGGGACGACTCCTACGAGCAGTACTTC. Residues: CAPRRRDDSYEQYF. The chain couples TRBV11-3 to TRBJ2-7; perhaps TRBD2 as D (6 bases). Deletions cut 11 bases from V and 0 bases from J, with 17 bases between. The CDR3 spans 14 residues. Germline V gene lookup returns CDR1 SGHNT and CDR2 YENEEA.